This TCR beta chain was found in a study of CD8+CD57+ T cells in acquired aplastic anemia (dated by TCRdb to 2016 to 2018). About the investigation overall: DNA extracted from sorted CD4+ and CD8+ cells had a mean of roughly 3.4 ug, with a range of about 0.18 to 27.4 ug. CD8+CD57+ expansion was defined as a frequency above the mean frequency observed in healthy subjects. Overall study outcomes, separate from this receptor: Approximately 31 CD8+ CDR3 sequences were found in both patients and controls but appeared to be highly expressed in patients and within the immunodominant clones of the patients. Patients and healthy controls showed no significant difference in CD8+ Simpson's diversity (P=0.060).

CDR3 length: 15 amino acids, cysteine to phenylalanine. Only CDR3 DNA is held: 45 bases, read in frame from base 1. CDR1 and CDR2 are read off the germline V gene (reference sequence) as LNHDA and SQIVND. V gives up 7 bases and J gives up 3 bases, and the segment between their germline ends measures 15 bases. Expansion of CD8+CD57+ cells had been shown by flow cytometry in the patients chosen for sequencing. Every patient had a diagnosis of severe acquired aplastic anemia based on International Study of Aplastic Anemia and Agranulocytosis and Camitta criteria. At the time blood was sampled, none of the patients had received any therapy. TCR repertoires of sorted CD4+ and CD8+ blood T cells from severe aplastic anemia patients and healthy subjects were deep-sequenced in the study. Patients were enrolled in the USA under clinicaltrials.gov protocols 00001620, 01623167, 00001397, 00071045, 00081523 and 00961064. Ficoll-Paque density gradient centrifugation was used to isolate peripheral blood mononuclear cells. Before DNA extraction, CD4+ and CD8+ T cells were sorted with FACS or magnetic beads.

Genomic DNA served as template for TCR beta VDJ combination and CDR3 sequence profiling. TCR repertoire sequencing was run on an Illumina HiSeq 2000. The paper's processing steps were these. TRBV/TRBJ rearrangement plots, CDR3 size and DJ length profiles, and Simpson's diversity index were used to assess repertoires. The most abundant DNA sequence in the deep sequencing data was taken as the immunodominant clone. CDR3 amino acid sequences were screened for sharing across subjects and compared with published repertoires and the VDJdb database. Through fastp at Q25 and MiXCR, TCRdb rebuilt clones from the public reads, retaining in-frame beta chains. Each entry merges the rows of one CDR3 protein and shows their most common DNA and genes. In this record, the V and J calls reflect TCRdb's handling and not the investigators' own analysis. This sample has just over 200,000 distinct CDR3 sequences in its table, and more than 55% of those were observed once. Under 60% of the sample rests with the top ten.

Notes on this clonotype: What this receptor recognizes is not known. Base qualities are missing; no much larger clone stands one base away.

The material sequenced was sorted CD4+, CD8+, or CD8+CD57+ T cells (not recorded which) from PBMCs. The V and J genes are TRBV19 and TRBJ2-2; TRBD2 is a possible D gene, resting on 6 matching bases. This TCR came from a human donor with aplastic anemia. The CDR3 sequence is CASTTIWGDTGELFF. The DNA sequence follows: TGTGCCAGTACTACCATCTGGGGGGACACCGGGGAGCTGTTTTTT.